The clone carrying this T cell receptor (beta chain) has a handful of counts. These data are taken from a study of T cells after yellow fever vaccination. Each CDR3 protein is one row after TCRdb ran MiXCR on the 5' RACE reads. The profile covers under 300,000 distinct CDR3 sequences, with 6.9% appearing a single time and more than 0.8% taken by the ten largest. J was trimmed by 5 bases and V by 5 bases; bases with no gene match: 5. CDR3 length: 15 residues. Germline CDR1 and CDR2: SEHNR and FQNEAQ (reference sequence). The chain combines TRBV7-9 with TRBJ2-2, with TRBD1 matching over 10 bases. The sequence derives from a man aged 30 to 39 who received the YFV17D yellow fever vaccine. This sample comprised CD4+ T cells sorted from PBMCs, obtained 15 days after the yellow fever booster vaccination. The CDR3 nucleotides read TGTGCCAGCAGCACCCGGACAGGGGGGACCGGGGAGCTGTTTTTT. As protein: CASSTRTGGTGELFF.